The source of this T cell receptor (beta chain) is a study of blood T cell repertoires in COVID-19. This clone was picked up a small number of times. This CDR3 contains 14 residues. Germline CDR1 reads SQVTM; CDR2 reads ANQGSEA. The germline V and J ends were trimmed by 2 bases and 8 bases, with 15 bases remaining between them. Libraries were prepared by immunoSEQ multiplex PCR; TCRdb keeps only in-frame clonotypes and omits some of them. The sample lists approximately 200,000 clones; about 88% were seen once. The clonotype comes from a man in his forties with acute or convalescent COVID-19. Sequencing was performed on peripheral blood. The chain is built from TRBV29-1 and TRBJ1-4; TRBD1 might be the D (5 bases). This CDR3 is CSVESGQGGEKLFF. CDR3 DNA: TGCAGCGTTGAAAGTGGGCAGGGTGGCGAAAAACTGTTTTTT.